The 10 T cell receptor beta chains in this list originate from one sample, sequenced in a study of blood T cell repertoires in COVID-19. The protocol was immunoSEQ multiplex PCR, while the TCRdb copy is restricted to in-frame clones and leaves out a portion. The sample holds roughly 250,000 clones, about nine tenths seen once. Sequencing was done on a sample of PBMCs or T cells enriched from blood (not recorded which). These receptors came from a woman under 40 with acute COVID-19.

The chain combines TRBV25-1 with TRBJ1-1; D is unclear. This CDR3 spans 12 amino acids. V was shortened by 4 bases and J by 4 bases, with 7 bases between the two germline ends. In germline, CDR1 is MGHDK, CDR2 SYGVNS. DNA of the CDR3: TGTGCCAGCAGTGGATCGGGCACTGAAGCTTTCTTT. The encoded protein is CASSGSGTEAFF.

The V call is TRBV19, the J call TRBJ2-2, with 9 bases that match TRBD1. The CDR3 contains 15 residues. Looked up from germline, CDR1 is LNHDA and CDR2 is SQIVND (reference sequence). V trimming: 8 bases; J trimming: 3 bases; junction bases outside the gene matches: 7. The CDR3 sequence: CASETGTGYTGELFF. CDR3 in DNA: TGTGCCAGTGAGACCGGGACAGGGTACACCGGGGAGCTGTTTTTT.

This sequence joins TRBV6-5 and TRBJ2-7; TRBD2 is a possible D gene (6 bases). From germline, CDR1 is MNHEY and CDR2 SVGAGI. This CDR3 comprises 14 residues. V was clipped by 8 bases and J by 3 bases, with 17 bases between them. CDR3 protein: CASEEGPSLYEQYF. The CDR3 DNA sequence: TGTGCCAGCGAGGAGGGGCCTAGCCTCTACGAGCAGTACTTC.

The CDR3 DNA reads TGTGCCAGCAGCCTGCCGGGAATCACTGAAGCTTTCTTT. Amino acid sequence: CASSLPGITEAFF. V usage is TRBV28 and J usage is TRBJ1-1; D is undetermined. CDR3 length: 13 amino acids. The V end lost 6 bases, the J end lost 4 bases, and 12 bases lay between the germline ends. Germline CDR1 is MDHEN and CDR2 is SYDVKM.

In its sample, this clone was seen a few times. The rearrangement uses TRBV11-2 and TRBJ1-4, with TRBD1 matching 7 bases. Losses at the gene ends were 5 bases for V and 7 bases for J; bases not matched to a gene: 10. Per the germline V gene, CDR1 is SGHAT and CDR2 is FQNNGV. CDR3 length: 15 residues. The CDR3 here is CASSREGAGSEKLFF. For the CDR3, the DNA is TGTGCCAGCAGCCGAGAGGGGGCGGGAAGTGAAAAACTGTTTTTT.

This clone was counted only a few times. The rearrangement joins TRBV2 to TRBJ1-4, with TRBD1 as a possible D gene (5 bases). Per germline, CDR1 SNHLY and CDR2 FYNNEI. CDR3 length equals 15 residues. V lost 3 bases and J lost 3, with 11 bases in between. In nucleotides, the CDR3 is TGTGCCAGCAGTGACCCTCAGGGTGCTAATGAAAAACTGTTTTTT. As protein: CASSDPQGANEKLFF.

V gene TRBV3-1 (or the pseudogene TRBV3-2) combines with J gene TRBJ1-2; possibly TRBD1 for D (5 bases). The CDR3 contains 13 residues. Germline values: CDR1 LGHDT, CDR2 YNNKEL (reference sequence). The germline V and J ends were trimmed by 1 base and 3 bases, with 6 bases remaining between them. CDR3 region: CASSQAGDYGYTF. The CDR3 bases are TGTGCCAGCAGCCAAGCGGGGGACTATGGCTACACCTTC.

This chain uses TRBV18 with TRBJ1-3; no firm D call. This CDR3 is built from 16 residues. V lost 3 bases to trimming and J lost 0 bases, with 12 bases between them. The germline V gene has CDR1 KGHSH and CDR2 LQKENI. The CDR3 protein is CASSPILGSSGNTIYF. In nucleotides, the CDR3 is TGTGCCAGCTCACCTATCTTGGGGAGCTCTGGAAACACCATATATTTT. The full variable domain, in which reference TRBV18 and TRBJ1-3 provide the parts outside the CDR3, is NAGVMQNPRHLVRRRGQEARLRCSPMKGHSHVYWYRQLPEEGLKFMVYLQKENIIDESGMPKERFSAEFPKEGPSILRIQQVVRGDSAAYFCASSPILGSSGNTIYFGEGSWLTVV.

The CDR3 nucleotides are TGTGCCAGCAGCCCCACCGGCAGCGGGGGGGGCCGCTCCTACAATGAGCAGTTCTTC. Its protein product is CASSPTGSGGGRSYNEQFF. The V and J genes are TRBV28 and TRBJ2-1; 10 positions match TRBD2. The V segment lost 6 bases and the J segment 0 bases; nucleotides outside the gene matches: 14. Looked up from germline, CDR1 is MDHEN and CDR2 is SYDVKM. The CDR3 totals 19 residues.

V and J are TRBV14 and TRBJ2-3; the D gene is possibly TRBD1 (6 bases). Between the trimmed V and J ends, which lost 6 bases and 2 bases, there was a span of 12 bases. The CDR3 totals 14 residues. In germline, CDR1 is SGHDN, CDR2 FVKESK. Here the CDR3 DNA reads TGTGCCAGCAGAAAGACAGGTCTCACAGATACGCAGTATTTT. It yields the protein CASRKTGLTDTQYF.